The T cell receptor beta chain described here comes from a study of chemoradiotherapy in HPV16-positive cancers (dated by TCRdb to 2022 to 2024). Some background on the complete study: Candidate HPV-specific T-cell clones and common TCR motifs were defined through functional T-cell assays on cells from a couple of HPV16-positive patients. The study asked whether T-cell immunity against the HPV oncoproteins E6 and E7 changes during chemoradiotherapy and whether it affects survival. TCR repertoires from 86 patients with HPV-related cancers were then used to track the candidate HPV-specific TCRs and motifs. What the research found in general, with its limitations: The functional definition of HPV-specific T cells was derived from only a couple of HPV16-positive patients, and the survival association was reported for HPV16-positive patients. In HPV16-positive patients, expansion of HPV-responsive T cells during chemoradiotherapy was found to be associated with improved recurrence-free survival. Expansion of candidate HPV-specific clones and E7-related TCR motifs was observed in the tumor microenvironment during treatment, whereas no such expansion was observed for non-HPV-specific T cells.

Libraries were prepared through the immunoSEQ multiplex PCR assay. Held by TCRdb, this immuneACCESS table contains in-frame sequences only and omits some clones. Under half of the omission traces to an unresolved V gene where checked; the cause of the rest is unknown. A total of more than 20,000 clones appear in this sample, roughly 92% of them only once. The top ten constitute about 17% of the sample. Because repertoires were sampled repeatedly during chemoradiotherapy, clonal expansion in the tumor microenvironment could be followed. For CDR1 and CDR2, the germline V gene lists SGHTA and FQGTGA. V is reduced by 5 bases and J by 2 bases, leaving a spacing of 15 bases between them. Taken from cysteine to phenylalanine, the CDR3 has 15 residues. Only CDR3 DNA remains: 45 bases, in frame from the first base. In regard to this clone: Which antigen it targets is not known. Qualities for individual bases were not recorded, and no much larger clone is one base off.

Sequencing was performed on blood, taken from a patient who underwent chemoradiotherapy. The rearrangement combines TRBV7-3 with TRBJ2-5; the D region may be TRBD1 or TRBD2, each matching 6 bases equally. This TCR came from a human donor with HPV-associated anogenital cancer. The CDR3 corresponds to CASSALGGPQETQYF. The DNA sequence is TGTGCCAGCAGCGCCCTAGGGGGGCCTCAAGAGACCCAGTACTTC.